This T cell receptor beta chain was profiled in a study of blood T cell repertoires in COVID-19. Study-wide context: Both acute and convalescent COVID-19 samples were obtained from the United States, Italy and Spain. From T cells, B-cell-depleted T cells, or PBMCs came the material, which was cDNA or gDNA.

Trimming pared 2 bases from V and 11 bases from J, leaving 12 bases between. The CDR3 extends over 12 amino acids. From germline, CDR1 is MDHEN and CDR2 SYDVKM. The authors' processing: Scientists estimated how many nucleated cells there were by amplifying reference gene primers. The data were produced by immunoSEQ multiplex PCR, yet TCRdb's version contains in-frame clones alone and is incomplete. The DNA gave D and trimming, while V, J and clone size come from that table. In the table there are a few hundred thousand clones, around 84% of which are singletons. V is TRBV28 and J is TRBJ1-1; D is ambiguous. The specimen was peripheral blood. The clonotype was recovered from a woman aged 18-35 years with acute or convalescent COVID-19. CDR3 DNA sequence: TGTGCCAGCAGTTTAGACGGGGTTAGGGCTTTCTTT. Protein sequence: CASSLDGVRAFF.